This T cell receptor (beta chain) was found in a study of vaccination and CD4 T cells after COVID-19. Study-level background: SARS-CoV-2 was confirmed by nasal swab PCR; disease was mild in fewer than 10, severe in one. Findings and limits, study-wide: In convalescent patients, a median approximately 86% of post-vaccine SARS-CoV-2-reactive clones appeared only after vaccination.

With the Oncomine TCR Beta short-read assay, DNA from cultured CD4+ T cells was sequenced. TCRdb used MiXCR to reprocess the PCR reads, holding one entry per CDR3 protein. The data contain about 9,200 distinct CDR3 sequences, about 47% of them seen just once; the ten biggest clones take up approximately 40%. The V end was cut by 5 bases, the J end by 3 bases, with 17 bases between. Germline V gene sequence: CDR1 MNHNS, CDR2 SASEGT. The CDR3 has 15 residues. The sample holds a few counts of this clonotype. What it binds is not known. As to treatment: approximately nine-day PBMC culture with coronavirus spike peptide pools or control peptides (ViraFEST assay).

This TCR came from a human donor who had recovered from COVID-19. The chain joins TRBV6-1 to TRBJ2-7; D is uncertain. Sample: CD4+ T cells from blood, cultured in vitro. This chain's CDR3 is CASSQPTYLLYEQYF. CDR3 DNA: TGTGCCAGCAGTCAACCGACATATCTCCTCTACGAGCAGTACTTC.